Presented here are 22 T cell receptor beta chains from one specimen sequenced in a study of T cells in Graves' hyperthyroidism and ophthalmopathy. From RNA transcripts, TCR beta CDR3 regions were amplified. TCR CDR3 regions were first amplified by RT-PCR with HTBI primers. One entry per CDR3 protein, called by TCRdb with MiXCR from the multiplex PCR reads. The sample yields approximately 600,000 distinct CDR3 sequences, about a sixth seen once. The sample taken for sequencing was blood. The source is a woman aged 25 to 39 with Graves' hyperthyroidism.

J is TRBJ1-5 and V is TRBV6-1, with TRBD1 matching 12 bases. The germline V gene encodes CDR1 MNHNS and CDR2 SASEGT. The CDR3 loop spans 15 amino acids. Trimming removed 7 bases from V and 6 bases from J; junction bases left unmatched: 7. CDR3 protein: CASTLGQGAVQPQHF. The CDR3 region has the DNA TGTGCCAGCACTCTGGGACAGGGGGCGGTTCAGCCCCAGCATTTT.

This clonotype appeared a few times. The chain carries TRBV19 and TRBJ2-2, with D tentatively TRBD2 (6 bases). V was clipped by 4 bases and J by 8 bases, with 29 bases between them. This CDR3 is built from 19 residues. The V gene's germline CDR1 is LNHDA and CDR2 SQIVND (reference sequence). The chain's CDR3 is CASSTPREVSPALPGELFF. The DNA for the CDR3 is TGTGCCAGTAGTACCCCCAGGGAGGTCTCCCCCGCCCTACCGGGGGAGCTGTTTTTT. The full variable domain, completed using reference TRBV19 and TRBJ2-2, is DGGITQSPKYLFRKEGQNVTLSCEQNLNHDAMYWYRQDPGQGLRLIYYSQIVNDFQKGDIAEGYSVSREKKESFPLTVTSAQKNPTAFYLCASSTPREVSPALPGELFFGEGSRLTVL.

In this sample, this clonotype turned up many times. V gene TRBV6-1 combines with J gene TRBJ2-7, with D perhaps TRBD1 (6 bases). Germline lookup yields CDR1 MNHNS and CDR2 SASEGT. V was cut by 4 bases and J by 2 bases, with 6 bases left in between. The CDR3 runs 12 residues. CDR3 in amino acids: CASSGTAYEQYF. CDR3 nucleotides: TGTGCCAGCAGTGGGACAGCCTACGAGCAGTACTTC.

Turning to this clonotype: One junction end disagrees with the germline gene, perhaps due to a read error. V gene TRBV3-1 combines with J gene TRBJ2-7; 7 nucleotides align to TRBD2. In germline, CDR1 is LGHDT, CDR2 YNNKEL (reference sequence). The length of the CDR3 is 16 residues. The DNA of the CDR3 is TGTGCCAGCAACCAACGGGGGGTATCTCACTCCTACGAGCAGTACTTC. Translated, it gives CASNQRGVSHSYEQYF.

Notes on this clonotype: This clone may be a read error of a much larger clone one base away. The chain combines TRBV6-1 with TRBJ2-7; D gene ambiguous. The J call could be wrong; TRBJ2-1 is a better fit for the DNA end. Germline CDR1 is MNHNS and CDR2 is SASEGT. The CDR3 loop spans 13 amino acids. The CDR3 sequence: CASSEARQYEQFF. In DNA form, the CDR3 reads TGTGCCAGCAGTGAAGCGCGTCAATACGAGCAGTTCTTC.

There are many counts of this clonotype. J is TRBJ1-1 and V is TRBV30; D is undetermined. The germline CDR1 and CDR2 sequences are GTSNPN and SVGIG (reference sequence). Deletions cut 3 bases from V and 0 bases from J, with 11 bases between. The CDR3 covers 14 residues. The CDR3 coding sequence is TGTGCCTGGAGGGTTCAGAACCTGAACACTGAAGCTTTCTTT. This translates into CAWRVQNLNTEAFF.

This clonotype was detected many times. The J gene is TRBJ1-5, the V gene TRBV20-1; maybe TRBD1 (5 bases). Germline assignment: CDR1 DFQATT and CDR2 SNEGSKA (reference sequence). Trimming cost V 4 bases and J 5 bases, with 12 bases left between them. The CDR3 has 13 amino acids. CDR3 nucleotide sequence: TGCAGTGCTATAGGGACGGGGGATCAGCCCCAGCATTTT. Amino acid sequence: CSAIGTGDQPQHF.

Many counts were recorded for this clonotype. V gene TRBV28 combines with J gene TRBJ2-1; D is uncertain. There are 13 residues in the CDR3. Germline assignment: CDR1 MDHEN and CDR2 SYDVKM. Trimming stripped 6 bases from V and 9 bases from J, with 15 bases between. The CDR3 bases are TGTGCCAGCAGCCTTCGACCGTCGGGTGAGCAGTTCTTC. This sequence encodes CASSLRPSGEQFF.

This clonotype has more than one count but fewer than ten. The V call is TRBV18, the J call TRBJ2-7; unclear D gene. Trimming removed 3 bases at V and 2 bases at J, with 11 bases between. Germline V gives CDR1 KGHSH, CDR2 LQKENI. The CDR3 is 14 residues long. Here the CDR3 DNA reads TGTGCCAGCTCACCGAATCAGGACCCCTACGAGCAGTACTTC. Its protein product is CASSPNQDPYEQYF. Full variable domain (remainder filled in from reference TRBV18 and TRBJ2-7): NAGVMQNPRHLVRRRGQEARLRCSPMKGHSHVYWYRQLPEEGLKFMVYLQKENIIDESGMPKERFSAEFPKEGPSILRIQQVVRGDSAAYFCASSPNQDPYEQYFGPGTRLTVT.

The chain employs TRBV6-8 and TRBJ2-2, with 7 bases identical to TRBD2. The CDR3 has 18 residues. Germline-derived CDR1 and CDR2 are MNHGY and SAAAGT. Germline trimming cut 8 bases from V and 5 bases from J; bases unmatched to any gene: 20. The CDR3 bases are TGTGCCAGCGGCCCTCTAGCGGCAGGCCCATCTGGTACCGGGGAGCTGTTTTTT. This codes for CASGPLAAGPSGTGELFF.

This clonotype was recorded at least ten times. The chain couples TRBV12-3 or TRBV12-4 to TRBJ2-7; D gene ambiguous. The CDR3 has 12 residues. The V end was cut by 0 bases, the J end by 4 bases, with 4 bases between. Here the CDR3 reads CASSLAFYEQYF. Here the CDR3 DNA reads TGTGCCAGCAGTTTAGCTTTTTACGAGCAGTACTTC.

V and J are TRBV7-3 and TRBJ1-6; 7 positions agree with TRBD1. CDR3 length: 15 amino acids. Germline loops: CDR1 SGHTA, CDR2 FQGTGA. Trimming cost V 4 bases and J 9 bases; bases outside gene matches: 9. CDR3 nucleotide sequence: TGTGCCAGCAGCTCTTGGACAGGCTCGGGTTCACCCCTCCACTTT. Its translation is CASSSWTGSGSPLHF.

This clonotype occurred many times. The chain joins TRBV11-2 to TRBJ2-7; weak D call: TRBD2 (5 bases). This CDR3 is 16 amino acids long. CDR1 and CDR2 from the germline V gene are SGHAT and FQNNGV. Trimming left V 2 bases short and J 5 bases short, with 19 bases between. The CDR3 DNA sequence: TGTGCCAGCAGCTTATTCGCGAGGGAGACCCAGCACGAGCAGTACTTC. It yields the protein CASSLFARETQHEQYF.

This clonotype was found a few times. The chain couples TRBV6-2 or TRBV6-3 to TRBJ2-2; no clear D gene. The CDR3 has 15 residues. V gave up 5 bases and J gave up 0 bases, with 10 bases separating them. Germline CDR1 is MNHEY and CDR2 is SVGEGT. The CDR3 DNA reads TGTGCCAGCAGTCCCCTCCCTCCGAACACCGGGGAGCTGTTTTTT. It specifies CASSPLPPNTGELFF.

This chain joins TRBV14 and TRBJ1-4; D call uncertain. V was clipped by 1 base and J by 7 bases, with 10 bases between them. The CDR3 has 14 amino acids. Germline V lookup: CDR1 SGHDN, CDR2 FVKESK. CDR3 sequence reads: CASSQVVDFEKLFF. The CDR3 bases are TGTGCCAGCAGCCAAGTGGTGGACTTTGAAAAACTGTTTTTT.

With regard to this clonotype: A junction end diverges from the germline sequence, so it may reflect a read error. The DNA of the CDR3 is TGTGCCAGCAGCTTGTTTAGCGGGAGTACGGGGCAGTACTTC. Translation: CASSLFSGSTGQYF. The chain uses TRBV5-1 and TRBJ2-7; 9 nucleotides line up with TRBD2. Germline-derived CDR1 and CDR2 are SGHRS and YFSETQ. This CDR3 spans 14 amino acids. Complete variable domain (other parts from reference TRBV5-1 and TRBJ2-7): KAGVTQTPRYLIKTRGQQVTLSCSPISGHRSVSWYQQTPGQGLQFLFEYFSETQRNKGNFPGRFSGRQFSNSRSEMNVSTLELGDSALYLCASSLFSGSTGQYFGPGTRLTVT.

This chain links TRBV20-1 with TRBJ2-1; D is unclear. Germline values: CDR1 DFQATT, CDR2 SNEGSKA (reference sequence). The length of the CDR3 is 14 residues. The V end was cut by 6 bases, the J end by 0 bases, with 12 bases between. The chain's CDR3 is CSAQTASSYNEQFF. CDR3 nucleotides: TGCAGTGCCCAAACTGCCAGCTCCTACAATGAGCAGTTCTTC.

The chain combines TRBV5-4 with TRBJ1-1, with 7 bases aligning to TRBD1. V trimming: 5 bases; J trimming: 11 bases; junction bases outside the gene matches: 9. The germline V gene encodes CDR1 SGHNT and CDR2 YYREEE (reference sequence). The CDR3 has 12 amino acids. The CDR3 loop is CASSFGPQGAFF. For the CDR3, the DNA is TGTGCCAGCAGTTTCGGACCACAGGGGGCTTTCTTT.

The J gene is TRBJ2-3, the V gene TRBV20-1; the match to TRBD2 covers 12 bases. Germline-derived CDR1 and CDR2 are DFQATT and SNEGSKA (reference sequence). The length of the CDR3 is 15 residues. J gave up 5 bases and V 0 bases, and 3 bases lay outside the gene matches. CDR3 coding DNA: TGCAGTGCTAGAGATCTAGCGGGAGGGGTAGATACGCAGTATTTT. It is translated as CSARDLAGGVDTQYF.

In its sample, this clonotype was seen once. The chain has TRBV7-2 and TRBJ2-7; tentatively, D is TRBD2 (7 bases). With 5 bases removed from V and 3 bases from J, the gap between germline ends came to 17 bases. CDR1 SGHTA and CDR2 FQGNSA come from the germline V gene. This CDR3 is built from 15 residues. CDR3 DNA: TGTGCCAGCAGCCCCCCCGGGGGGCGGGGCTACGAGCAGTACTTC. This encodes CASSPPGGRGYEQYF.

This clonotype was found many times. The chain links TRBV18 to TRBJ2-5; possible D gene TRBD2, 5 bases. Germline CDR1 is KGHSH and CDR2 is LQKENI. The CDR3 length is 15 residues. V lost 2 bases and J 2 bases, leaving 12 bases between the germline ends. CDR3: CASSPEVGGQETQYF. DNA of the CDR3: TGTGCCAGCTCACCAGAGGTCGGCGGGCAAGAGACCCAGTACTTC.

The gene calls are TRBV28 and TRBJ2-6; no reliable D call. The CDR3 runs to 19 residues. The germline CDR1 and CDR2 sequences are MDHEN and SYDVKM. The ends were cut back, 4 bases at V and 0 bases at J, with 19 bases in the middle. Written as DNA, the CDR3 is TGTGCCAGCAGTTCATTAAATGGTTTAGACCGCTCTGGGGCCAACGTCCTGACTTTC. Protein: CASSSLNGLDRSGANVLTF.